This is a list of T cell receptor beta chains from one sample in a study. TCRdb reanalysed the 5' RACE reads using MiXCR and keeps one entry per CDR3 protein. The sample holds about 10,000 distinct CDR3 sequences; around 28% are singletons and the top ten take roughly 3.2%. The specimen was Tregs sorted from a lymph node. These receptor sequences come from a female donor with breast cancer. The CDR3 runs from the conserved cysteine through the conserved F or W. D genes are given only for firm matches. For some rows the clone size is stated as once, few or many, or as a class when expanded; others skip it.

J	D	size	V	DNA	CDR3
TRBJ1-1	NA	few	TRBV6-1	TGTGCCAGCAGTGAGACAGCGAACACTGAAGCTTTCTTT	CASSETANTEAFF
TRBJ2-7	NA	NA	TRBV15	TGTGCCACCAGCAGAGGTACCAGTTTCTACGAGCAGTACTTC	CATSRGTSFYEQYF
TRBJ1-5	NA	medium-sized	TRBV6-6	TGTGCCAGCAGTTACTCGAAAGATCAGCCCCAGCATTTT	CASSYSKDQPQHF
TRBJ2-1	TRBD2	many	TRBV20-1	TGCAGTGCTAGAGATCTAGCGGGTTGGTACAATGAGCAGTTCTTC	CSARDLAGWYNEQFF
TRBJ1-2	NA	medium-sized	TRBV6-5	TGTGCCAGCAGCCCCGGGACACACTATGGCTACACCTTC	CASSPGTHYGYTF
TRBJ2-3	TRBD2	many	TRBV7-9	TGTGCCAGCAGCTTTGTAAGGGGACTAGCGGGCACAGATACGCAGTATTTT	CASSFVRGLAGTDTQYF
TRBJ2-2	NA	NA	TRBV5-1	TGCGCCAGCAGCCCCCTAGCGAGCACCGGGGAGCTGTTTTTT	CASSPLASTGELFF
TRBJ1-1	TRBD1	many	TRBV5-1	TGCGCCAGCAGCTTCCAGGGGGCGAACACTGAAGCTTTCTTT	CASSFQGANTEAFF
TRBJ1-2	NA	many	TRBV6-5	TGTGCCAGCGGCCCCGGGACACACTATGGCTACACCTTC	CASGPGTHYGYTF
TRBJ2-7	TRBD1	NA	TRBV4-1	TGCGCCAGCAGCCAAGTCGAACAGGGGAACAACGAGCAGTACTTC	CASSQVEQGNNEQYF
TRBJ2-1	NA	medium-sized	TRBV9	TGTGCCAGCAGCGAAGCGCCGAGCTCCTACAATGAGCAGTTCTTC	CASSEAPSSYNEQFF
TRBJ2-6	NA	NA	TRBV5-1	TGCGCCAGCAGCACCCACCCCAACAGCTCTGGGGCCAACGTCCTGACTTTC	CASSTHPNSSGANVLTF
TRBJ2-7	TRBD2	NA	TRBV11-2	TGTGCCAGCAGCCACCATAGCGGGATCCCCAACGAGCAGTACTTC	CASSHHSGIPNEQYF
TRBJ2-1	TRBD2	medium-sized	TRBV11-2	TGTGCCAGCAGCTTGAGTCTAGCGGGAGGTGTTGGCAATGAGCAGTTCTTC	CASSLSLAGGVGNEQFF
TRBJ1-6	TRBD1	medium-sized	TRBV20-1	TGCAGTGCTAGAGACCCGGGACAGGGGGGTTCACCCCTCCACTTT	CSARDPGQGGSPLHF
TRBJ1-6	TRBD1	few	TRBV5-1	TGCGCCAGCAGCCCGGGACAGCACGGTTCACCCCTCCACTTT	CASSPGQHGSPLHF
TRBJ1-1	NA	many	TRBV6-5	TGTGCCAGCAGCTTCAGGGGTGGGACTGAAGCTTTCTTT	CASSFRGGTEAFF
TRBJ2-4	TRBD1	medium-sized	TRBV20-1	TGCAGTGCTAGGCGGACAGGAGATTCCAAAAACATTCAGTACTTC	CSARRTGDSKNIQYF
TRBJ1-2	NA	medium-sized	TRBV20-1	TGCACCTCTACAGAAAGCCGGAATGGCTACACCTTC	CTSTESRNGYTF
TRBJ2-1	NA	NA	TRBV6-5	TGTGCCAGCAGTTACCCCCCAGGGCGGTACAATGAGCAGTTCTTC	CASSYPPGRYNEQFF
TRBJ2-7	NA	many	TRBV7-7	TGTGCTAGCAGCACCGACAGGTCCTACGAGCAGTACTTC	CASSTDRSYEQYF
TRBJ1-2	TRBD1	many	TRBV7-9	TGTGCCAGCAGCCCCACGACAGGGGTAGGCTATGGCTACACCTTC	CASSPTTGVGYGYTF
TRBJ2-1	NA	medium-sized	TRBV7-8	TGTGCCAGCAGCTTAGTAGACTATGAGCAGTTCTTC	CASSLVDYEQFF
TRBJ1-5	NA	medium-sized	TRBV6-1	TGTGCCAGCAGTGAACCCCTAAGGTACAGTAGCAATCAGCCCCAGCATTTT	CASSEPLRYSSNQPQHF
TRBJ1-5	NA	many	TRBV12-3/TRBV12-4	TGTGCCAGCAGTTTCTCCCCTGGCGAGGGCAATCAGCCCCAGCATTTT	CASSFSPGEGNQPQHF
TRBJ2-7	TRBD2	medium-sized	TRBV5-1	TGCGCCAGCAGCTTGGGCCTAGCGGGAGTTGAGCAGTACTTC	CASSLGLAGVEQYF
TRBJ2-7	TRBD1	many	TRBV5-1	TGCGCCAGCAGCTTGGGGGACAGGAGCTACGAGCAGTACTTC	CASSLGDRSYEQYF
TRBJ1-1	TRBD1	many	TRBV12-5	TGTGCTAGTGGTTTGGTACTTGGGACAGGGCTCTTGGACACTGAAGCTTTCTTT	CASGLVLGTGLLDTEAFF
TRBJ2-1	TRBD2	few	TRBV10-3	TGTGCCATCGGCGAGGGACTAGAGGGCAATGAGCAGTTCTTC	CAIGEGLEGNEQFF
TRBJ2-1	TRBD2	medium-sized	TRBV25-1	TGTGCCAGCAGACCGACTAGCGGGAGTCCCTCTGGGGAGCAGTTCTTC	CASRPTSGSPSGEQFF
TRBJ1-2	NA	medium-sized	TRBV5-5	TGTGCCAGCAGCCAGCATGACAACTATGGCTACACCTTC	CASSQHDNYGYTF
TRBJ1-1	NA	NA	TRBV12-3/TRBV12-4	TGTGCCAGCAGCCGGACAGAGAACACTGGTGCTTTCTTT	CASSRTENTGAFF
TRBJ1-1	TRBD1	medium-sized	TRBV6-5	TGTGCCAGCAGTTACATACTAGGGACAGGCACTGACAAGAACACTGAAGCTTTCTTT	CASSYILGTGTDKNTEAFF
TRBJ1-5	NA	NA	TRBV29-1	TGCAGCGCCCCGGGCACAGATACGCAGCATTTT	CSAPGTDTQHF
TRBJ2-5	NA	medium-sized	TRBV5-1	TGCGCCAGCAGCTTTGAAGAGACCCAGTACTTC	CASSFEETQYF
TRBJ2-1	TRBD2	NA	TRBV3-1	TGTGCCAGCAGCCTTGGGACTAGCGAAAGTTACAATGAGCAGTTCTTC	CASSLGTSESYNEQFF
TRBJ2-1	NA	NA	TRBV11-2	TGTGCCAACAGCTTCGAGGGAGTGTGCAATGAGCAGTTCTTC	CANSFEGVCNEQFF
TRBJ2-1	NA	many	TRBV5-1	TGCGCCAGCAGCTCAATAACTAGGAGCTCCTACAATGAGCAGTTCTTC	CASSSITRSSYNEQFF
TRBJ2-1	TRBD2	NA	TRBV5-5	TGTGCCAGCAGCTTTTTTAGCGGGGGTTCCTACAATGAGCAGTTCTTC	CASSFFSGGSYNEQFF
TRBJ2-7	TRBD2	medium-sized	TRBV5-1	TGCGCCAGCAGCTTGAAAGCTGGCGGGAGGTCCTACGAGCAGTACTTC	CASSLKAGGRSYEQYF
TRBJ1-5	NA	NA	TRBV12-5	TGTGCTAGTGGTAGGGATCAGCCCCAGCATTTT	CASGRDQPQHF
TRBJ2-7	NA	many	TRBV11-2	TGTGCCAGCAGCTTCCTAGCTGGAGAGCAGTACTTC	CASSFLAGEQYF
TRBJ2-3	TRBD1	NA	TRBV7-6	TGTGCCAGCAGCTTAGCCACACAGGGGAGAGGTCGCACAGATACGCAGTATTTT	CASSLATQGRGRTDTQYF
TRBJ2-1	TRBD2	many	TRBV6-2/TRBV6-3	TGTGCCAGCAGACCACAACTAGCGGGAGGGAGTAATGAGCAGTTCTTC	CASRPQLAGGSNEQFF
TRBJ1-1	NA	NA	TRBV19	TGTGCCAGTAGTACAGGGAACACTGAAGCTTTCTTT	CASSTGNTEAFF